Listed below are T cell receptor beta chains from one sample, sequenced in a study of vaccination effects on CD4 cells after COVID-19. The antigens for these receptors are not known. TCRdb's table, derived via immunoSEQ multiplex PCR, lists solely in-frame clones and lacks some. In the table there are under 40,000 clones, about 80% of which are singletons. The source material was CD4+ T cells from PBMCs cultured with HCoV-OC43 spike peptides, sampled before COVID-19 vaccination. The origin of the receptors is a human donor who received a COVID-19 vaccine. CDR3s include the opening cysteine and the closing phenylalanine or tryptophan. The order of the fields is clone size, J gene, V gene, D gene, CDR3 protein, CDR3 DNA. A D gene is named only where the DNA matches it firmly. Size values are once, few and many counts, or a class for expanded clones, and some rows have none.

>.|TRBJ1-2|TRBV10-3|TRBD1
CAISDPPGQGTKSGYTF
TGTGCCATCAGTGACCCACCGGGACAGGGAACTAAGTCTGGCTACACCTTC
>.|TRBJ2-7|TRBV3-1/TRBV3-2|TRBD2
CASSQASGRGASYEQYF
TGTGCCAGCAGCCAAGCATCCGGGCGGGGGGCCTCCTACGAGCAGTACTTC
>.|TRBJ2-5|TRBV11-1|.
CASSLRRGRETQYF
TGTGCCAGCAGCTTGCGGCGTGGGCGAGAGACCCAGTACTTC
>.|TRBJ2-1|TRBV4-1|.
CASSPSGMTYNEQFF
TGCGCCAGCAGCCCCTCAGGGATGACCTACAATGAGCAGTTCTTC
>.|TRBJ1-1|TRBV3-1/TRBV3-2|TRBD1
CASSPGQQNTEAFF
TGTGCCAGCAGCCCGGGACAGCAGAACACTGAAGCTTTCTTT
>.|TRBJ2-5|TRBV7-7|TRBD1
CASSLTGTGVETQYF
TGTGCTAGCAGCTTAACCGGGACAGGGGTGGAGACCCAGTACTTC
>.|TRBJ2-7|TRBV21-1|.
CASSKATRYEQYF
TGTGCCAGCAGCAAAGCCACAAGATACGAGCAGTACTTC
>.|TRBJ2-5|TRBV4-2|TRBD2
CASSQDPPRGGLGTQYF
TGTGCCAGCAGCCAAGACCCTCCGCGCGGGGGGCTCGGGACCCAGTACTTC
>.|TRBJ1-1|TRBV28|.
CASSLVRGSGSTEAFF
TGTGCCAGCAGTTTGGTCCGGGGCAGCGGTAGCACTGAAGCTTTCTTT
>.|TRBJ1-5|TRBV19|TRBD1
CASSIWGQGAEKPQHF
TGTGCCAGTAGTATATGGGGACAGGGGGCAGAGAAGCCCCAGCATTTT
>.|TRBJ2-5|TRBV5-1|TRBD2
CASSSILTSGRQETQYF
TGCGCCAGCAGCTCAATCCTGACTAGCGGGCGACAAGAGACCCAGTACTTC
>.|TRBJ2-1|TRBV5-4|TRBD2
CASSPTSGGNNEQFF
TGTGCCAGCAGCCCCACTAGCGGGGGAAACAATGAGCAGTTCTTC
>.|TRBJ2-1|TRBV6-5|.
CASSPEGQAYNEQFF
TGTGCCAGCAGTCCTGAGGGCCAGGCTTACAATGAGCAGTTCTTC
>.|TRBJ2-7|TRBV2|.
CASSWQRYEQYF
TGTGCCAGCAGTTGGCAGAGGTACGAGCAGTACTTC
>.|TRBJ1-1|TRBV30|.
CAWSVHKGTEAFF
TGTGCCTGGAGTGTACACAAAGGTACCGAAGCTTTCTTT
>.|TRBJ2-5|TRBV19|.
CASSMIGVGETQYF
TGTGCCAGTAGTATGATCGGGGTGGGAGAGACCCAGTACTTC
>.|TRBJ1-3|TRBV6-1|.
CASSGARFDSGNTIYF
TGTGCCAGCAGTGGGGCACGTTTTGACTCTGGAAACACCATATATTTT
>.|TRBJ2-7|TRBV9|.
CASSVDPAGSYEQYF
TGTGCCAGCAGCGTAGATCCAGCGGGTTCCTACGAGCAGTACTTC
>.|TRBJ1-6|TRBV2|.
CASSLGGGNSPLHF
TGTGCCAGCAGCCTGGGAGGGGGGAATTCACCCCTCCACTTT
>.|TRBJ2-3|TRBV9|TRBD2
CASSPSGRAGGDTQYF
TGTGCCAGCAGCCCTAGCGGGAGGGCCGGGGGAGATACGCAGTATTTT
>.|TRBJ1-3|TRBV7-2|.
CASSLVRGSGNTIYF
TGTGCCAGCAGCTTAGTCCGGGGATCTGGAAACACCATATATTTT
>.|TRBJ2-2|TRBV11-2|TRBD1
CAIRTGGDTGELFF
TGTGCCATTCGGACAGGGGGCGACACCGGGGAGCTGTTTTTT
>.|TRBJ2-1|TRBV5-6|.
CASSWGGQGDNEQFF
TGTGCCAGCAGCTGGGGGGGGCAGGGTGACAATGAGCAGTTCTTC
>many|TRBJ1-1|TRBV30|.
CAQSPNTEAFF
TGTGCCCAGAGCCCGAACACTGAAGCTTTCTTT
>.|TRBJ2-4|TRBV5-6|.
CASSLSSWGLAKNIQYF
TGTGCCAGCAGCTTATCCTCCTGGGGCCTAGCCAAAAACATTCAGTACTTC
>.|TRBJ1-6|TRBV3-1/TRBV3-2|.
CASSQDGPVRGSPLHF
TGTGCCAGCAGCCAAGATGGGCCCGTAAGGGGTTCACCCCTCCACTTT
>.|TRBJ1-2|TRBV7-9|.
CASSLDTGRANGYTF
TGTGCCAGCAGCTTAGATACGGGGCGGGCCAATGGCTACACCTTC
>.|TRBJ2-5|TRBV2|TRBD2
CASRQSGATWTQYF
TGTGCCAGCAGACAAAGCGGGGCCACCTGGACCCAGTACTTC
>.|TRBJ2-7|TRBV18|.
CASSPNSYEQYF
TGTGCCAGCTCACCCAACTCCTACGAGCAGTACTTC
>few|TRBJ1-2|TRBV28|.
CASSLFGRTNYGYTF
TGTGCCAGCAGTTTATTTGGCAGAACTAACTATGGCTACACCTTC
>.|TRBJ1-6|TRBV6-1|.
CASSEVGAGTPLHF
TGTGCCAGCAGTGAAGTAGGGGCCGGGACACCCCTCCACTTT
>once|TRBJ1-3|TRBV9|TRBD1
CASSAGQGAGNTIYF
TGTGCCAGCAGCGCCGGACAGGGGGCAGGAAACACCATATATTTT
>.|TRBJ1-2|TRBV5-1|TRBD1
CASSTGTGSGYTF
TGCGCCAGCAGCACCGGGACAGGGTCTGGCTACACCTTC
>few|TRBJ2-7|TRBV7-9|TRBD2
CASSLGRAVEQYF
TGTGCCAGCAGCTTGGGGAGGGCCGTCGAGCAGTACTTC
>.|TRBJ2-5|TRBV29-1|TRBD2
CSVEGVAGVEETQYF
TGCAGCGTTGAAGGGGTAGCGGGAGTGGAAGAGACCCAGTACTTC
>.|TRBJ1-3|TRBV7-9|TRBD1
CASNVPGQGSSGNTIYF
TGTGCCAGCAACGTACCGGGACAGGGGAGCTCTGGAAACACCATATATTTT
>.|TRBJ2-5|TRBV10-3|TRBD1
CAISKQGGPQETQYF
TGTGCCATCAGTAAACAGGGGGGACCGCAAGAGACCCAGTACTTC
>.|TRBJ2-2|TRBV5-4|.
CASSLGGTYTGELFF
TGTGCCAGCAGCTTGGGCGGGACATACACCGGGGAGCTGTTTTTT
>few|TRBJ2-3|TRBV21-1|.
CASSKADQREGPTDTQYF
TGTGCCAGCAGCAAAGCAGATCAGCGGGAGGGCCCGACAGATACGCAGTATTTT
>.|TRBJ1-2|TRBV19|.
CASSIGLNYGYTF
TGTGCCAGTAGTATTGGGTTAAACTATGGCTACACCTTC
>.|TRBJ2-1|TRBV14|TRBD1
CASSRDRGLPNEQFF
TGTGCCAGCAGCCGGGACAGGGGACTTCCGAATGAGCAGTTCTTC
>once|TRBJ1-1|TRBV5-1|.
CASSPPAGSAEAFF
TGCGCCAGCAGCCCCCCGGCGGGGTCGGCTGAAGCTTTCTTT
>few|TRBJ2-7|TRBV12-3/TRBV12-4|TRBD2
CASSLARGKQYF
TGTGCCAGCAGTTTAGCGCGGGGGAAGCAGTACTTC
>.|TRBJ1-1|TRBV4-2|.
CASSQDGGNMNTEAFF
TGTGCCAGCAGCCAAGATGGGGGCAACATGAACACTGAAGCTTTCTTT
>.|TRBJ1-4|TRBV7-2|TRBD1
CASSTRTGDIGKLFF
TGTGCCAGCAGCACCCGGACAGGGGATATTGGAAAACTGTTTTTT
>.|TRBJ2-3|TRBV2|TRBD1
CASRGGTGGADTQYF
TGTGCCAGCAGAGGAGGGACAGGGGGGGCAGATACGCAGTATTTT